This is a list of T cell receptor beta chains from one sample in a study of cytomegalovirus exposure and HLA in healthy donors. The protocol was immunoSEQ multiplex PCR, while the TCRdb copy is restricted to in-frame clones and leaves out a portion. The top ten clones hold around 5% of a sample with approximately 180,000 clones, 84% of them seen once. Sequencing input: PBMCs. The receptors stem from a young man in good health and CMV-seronegative. Each CDR3 is given with its conserved first and last residue. D genes are given only for firm matches. Expanded clones are given a class, and other clones once, few, many or no size at all.

D	V	size	J	CDR3	DNA
TRBD1	TRBV6-6	-	TRBJ2-7	CASSPLQGDFYEQYF	TGTGCCAGCAGTCCCTTACAGGGGGATTTCTACGAGCAGTACTTC
-	TRBV19	-	TRBJ2-7	CASSTTDSLYEQYF	TGTGCCAGTAGTACCACCGACAGTTTATACGAGCAGTACTTC
-	TRBV7-9	-	TRBJ1-4	CSSRIATTNEKLFF	TGTTCCAGCAGAATCGCCACTACAAATGAAAAACTGTTTTTT
-	TRBV6-1	-	TRBJ2-7	CASNSVYEQYF	TGTGCCAGCAATAGTGTCTACGAGCAGTACTTC
-	TRBV29-1	-	TRBJ1-2	CSVERLDYGYTF	TGCAGCGTTGAGCGGCTAGACTATGGCTACACCTTC
TRBD2	TRBV29-1	few	TRBJ2-5	CSVGPLGASGAKETQYF	TGCAGCGTTGGCCCCCTCGGCGCTAGCGGGGCAAAAGAGACCCAGTACTTC
TRBD2	TRBV7-9	few	TRBJ2-3	CADASGVRGTQYF	TGTGCCGACGCTAGCGGGGTGAGGGGTACGCAGTATTTT
-	TRBV18	once	TRBJ1-5	CASSPPGGINQPQHF	TGTGCCAGCTCACCACCGGGAGGGATCAATCAGCCCCAGCATTTT
-	TRBV15	-	TRBJ2-7	CATSRDGGLWEQYF	TGTGCCACCAGCAGAGATGGGGGCTTGTGGGAGCAGTACTTC
TRBD1	TRBV11-1	-	TRBJ1-2	CASSVGQNYGYTF	TGTGCCAGCAGCGTGGGACAGAACTATGGCTACACCTTC
TRBD2	TRBV28	-	TRBJ2-2	CASSYDGRVTGELFF	TGTGCCAGCAGTTACGACGGGAGGGTAACCGGGGAGCTGTTTTTT
-	TRBV7-8	-	TRBJ2-5	CASSPGGRGETQYF	TGTGCCAGCAGCCCTGGCGGGCGGGGAGAGACCCAGTACTTC
TRBD1	TRBV5-1	-	TRBJ2-5	CASSLSGTGVSTQYF	TGCGCCAGCAGCCTCTCCGGGACAGGAGTTTCGACCCAGTACTTC
-	TRBV5-6	-	TRBJ2-5	CASTMGPGLETQYF	TGTGCCAGCACCATGGGTCCAGGGCTGGAGACCCAGTACTTC
TRBD1	TRBV14	-	TRBJ2-2	CASSYDRGRITGELFF	TGTGCCAGCAGCTACGACAGGGGGCGAATCACCGGGGAGCTGTTTTTT
TRBD2	TRBV5-1	-	TRBJ2-3	CASSFSSRTSGGDTQYF	TGCGCCAGCAGCTTTTCTTCCCGGACTAGCGGGGGTGATACGCAGTATTTT
-	TRBV25-1	-	TRBJ2-1	CASSGGGRQNEQFF	TGTGCCAGCAGTGGAGGGGGTCGGCAGAATGAGCAGTTCTTC
-	TRBV14	-	TRBJ2-4	CASSQTLTGFQYF	TGTGCCAGCAGCCAGACACTAACAGGGTTTCAGTACTTC
TRBD1	TRBV5-6	-	TRBJ2-7	CASSYSGQGAYEQYF	TGTGCCAGCAGCTATTCGGGACAGGGAGCCTACGAGCAGTACTTC
-	TRBV4-3	-	TRBJ2-1	CASSQSDNEQFF	TGCGCCAGCAGCCAATCGGACAATGAGCAGTTCTTC
-	TRBV7-9	-	TRBJ1-2	CASTSTLGEWIYGYTF	TGTGCCAGCACTTCCACTCTCGGAGAGTGGATCTATGGCTACACCTTC
TRBD1	TRBV4-3	-	TRBJ2-1	CASSQAAAGTGNNEQFF	TGCGCCAGCAGCCAGGCTGCTGCCGGGACAGGGAACAATGAGCAGTTCTTC
-	TRBV5-4	-	TRBJ2-1	CASSPGVVQNEQFF	TGTGCCAGCAGTCCAGGGGTAGTCCAGAATGAGCAGTTCTTC
-	TRBV7-9	-	TRBJ2-6	CSGGVAGANVLTF	TGTTCCGGCGGTGTCGCTGGGGCCAACGTCCTGACTTTC
TRBD1	TRBV10-3	-	TRBJ2-2	CAITLGTGANTGELFF	TGTGCCATCACTCTAGGGACAGGAGCGAACACCGGGGAGCTGTTTTTT
TRBD1	TRBV5-1	once	TRBJ2-3	CASSSLGTVRAKDTQYF	TGCGCCAGCAGCTCACTAGGGACAGTCCGGGCTAAGGATACGCAGTATTTT
TRBD1	TRBV6-1	-	TRBJ2-3	CASSALTGVSTDTQYF	TGTGCCAGCAGTGCCCTAACAGGGGTAAGCACAGATACGCAGTATTTT
-	TRBV5-5	-	TRBJ1-2	CASSLGHSYGYTF	TGTGCCAGCAGCTTGGGTCATAGCTATGGCTACACCTTC
-	TRBV7-9	-	TRBJ2-3	CASSLGTLNTDTQYF	TGTGCCAGCAGCCTCGGGACTCTAAACACAGATACGCAGTATTTT
TRBD1	TRBV5-1	-	TRBJ2-1	CASSSRDSYNEQFF	TGCGCCAGCAGCTCCCGGGACAGCTACAATGAGCAGTTCTTC
TRBD1	TRBV10-3	-	TRBJ1-5	CAISRTGEGNQPQHF	TGTGCCATCAGTAGGACAGGGGAGGGCAATCAGCCCCAGCATTTT
-	TRBV19	-	TRBJ1-1	CASGDTEAFF	TGTGCCTCGGGAGACACTGAAGCTTTCTTT
-	TRBV4-1	few	TRBJ1-1	CASSQRGTSSEAFF	TGCGCCAGCAGCCAACGAGGGACATCTTCTGAAGCTTTCTTT
-	TRBV29-1	-	TRBJ2-2	CSVRRNTGELFF	TGCAGCGTGCGAAGGAACACCGGGGAGCTGTTTTTT
TRBD1	TRBV28	-	TRBJ1-2	CASSLIRGLTNYGYTF	TGTGCCAGCAGCCTTATTAGGGGGCTAACTAACTATGGCTACACCTTC
TRBD2	TRBV5-1	-	TRBJ2-5	CASSFGGAEETQYF	TGCGCCAGCAGCTTCGGGGGGGCCGAAGAGACCCAGTACTTC
-	TRBV28	-	TRBJ1-5	CASSPNVGRGNQPQHF	TGTGCCAGCAGTCCGAACGTAGGCAGGGGAAATCAGCCCCAGCATTTT
-	TRBV6-5	few	TRBJ1-2	CASTPGIRDGYTF	TGTGCCAGCACGCCGGGGATTCGGGATGGCTACACCTTC
-	TRBV2	-	TRBJ1-2	CASIDRPTPRILDGYTF	TGTGCCAGCATTGATCGCCCTACCCCCCGAATTCTGGATGGCTACACCTTC
TRBD2	TRBV6-7	few	TRBJ2-1	CASSSPHAGGCYNEQFF	TGTGCCAGCAGTTCCCCCCACGCGGGAGGGTGCTACAATGAGCAGTTCTTC
TRBD2	TRBV7-2	-	TRBJ2-1	CASSLGDVAGVIEQFF	TGTGCCAGCAGCTTAGGGGACGTAGCGGGAGTAATTGAGCAGTTCTTC
-	TRBV10-2	-	TRBJ2-1	CASSDRGNEQFF	TGCGCCAGCAGTGACAGGGGAAATGAGCAGTTCTTC
-	TRBV30	-	TRBJ1-2	CAWTQNYGYTF	TGTGCCTGGACACAGAACTATGGCTACACCTTC
TRBD2	TRBV5-1	-	TRBJ2-1	CASTSTSGGGDEQFF	TGCGCCAGCACCAGTACTAGCGGGGGAGGCGATGAGCAGTTCTTC
-	TRBV7-9	-	TRBJ1-5	CASSSLGGDQPQHF	TGTGCCAGCAGCTCACTGGGGGGGGATCAGCCCCAGCATTTT
-	TRBV6-4	few	TRBJ2-3	CASSPLGSATDTQYF	TGTGCCAGCAGCCCCCTAGGCTCCGCCACAGATACGCAGTATTTT
-	TRBV29-1	-	TRBJ1-2	CSVEIRSGYTF	TGCAGCGTTGAGATCAGGTCTGGCTACACCTTC
-	TRBV9	-	TRBJ1-4	CASSVTGGFNEKLFF	TGTGCCAGCAGCGTGACGGGGGGATTTAATGAAAAACTGTTTTTT
TRBD1	TRBV28	-	TRBJ2-7	CASSLPDREVGQYF	TGTGCCAGCAGTTTACCCGACAGGGAAGTGGGGCAGTACTTC